One T cell receptor beta chain is described in this entry. The antigen is not known. This sample stems from a study of T-cell reconstitution after alpha-beta-depleted transplantation in children. Points from the study as a whole: The main origin of T-cell counts and diversity one year after transplant was newly produced T cells. Surviving thymic progenitors and recipient T cells were the source of high TCRbeta diversity at day 60 in some patients. In patients about two months after transplant, alpha-beta T cells reportedly arose from several hundred expanded graft clones.

Unique molecular identifiers were built into the TCRbeta library. TCRdb itself ran the PCR reads through MiXCR, one entry per CDR3 protein. The sample consists of 330,000 or so distinct CDR3 sequences, around 7.1% of them appearing once. Germline V CDR1 and CDR2: SEHNR, FQNEAQ (reference sequence). The CDR3 spans 16 residues. V lost 6 bases to trimming and J lost 3 bases; unmatched junction nucleotides: 13. The source material was peripheral blood, sampled 360 days after TCRalphabeta/CD19-depleted stem cell transplant. This chain joins TRBV7-9 and TRBJ2-5, with 7 positions matching TRBD2. This TCR came from a female patient aged 2-10 years who had a stem cell transplant for Fanconi anemia, so the T cells may come from the graft donor. The DNA of the CDR3 is TGTGCCAGCAGTCGAACTCCCGGGACTAAAAAAGAGACCCAGTACTTC. Translating gives CASSRTPGTKKETQYF.